This T cell receptor (beta chain) was captured by sequencing in a study of early T cells in non-severe SARS-CoV-2 infection. Whole-study results and caveats: Reliance on VDJdb matching favored anti-spike CD8 responses; private and CD4 specificities were missed.

One entry per CDR3 protein results from TCRdb running MiXCR on the 5' RACE reads. The data contain 55,000 to 65,000 distinct CDR3 sequences, about 10% of them singletons. This clonotype has ten or more counts. Its antigen is not identified. V lost 2 bases and J lost 7, with 15 bases in between. The germline V gene encodes CDR1 SGHTA and CDR2 FQGNSA. The CDR3 is made up of 14 amino acids. The chain links TRBV7-2 to TRBJ2-7; tentatively, D is TRBD2 (5 bases). The source is an adult who was a healthcare worker with PCR-confirmed SARS-CoV-2 infection or an uninfected control (not recorded which). The sample comprised whole blood. The chain's CDR3 is CASSLLGSRGEQYF. The CDR3 nucleotides are TGTGCCAGCAGCTTACTAGGGAGTCGGGGTGAGCAGTACTTC.